The 32 T cell receptor beta chains presented below share a single source sample, sequenced in a study of blood T cell repertoires in COVID-19. The assay was immunoSEQ multiplex PCR, and TCRdb's table has in-frame clones only and misses some. This sample has a few hundred thousand clones, with about 83% found just once. Sequences were obtained from peripheral blood. All receptors come from a woman between 50 and 59 years old with acute or convalescent COVID-19.

V gene TRBV28 combines with J gene TRBJ2-1; possibly TRBD2 for D (5 bases). This CDR3 spans 15 amino acids. Germline CDR1 and CDR2: MDHEN and SYDVKM. V was shortened by 1 base and J by 7 bases, with 14 bases between the two germline ends. CDR3 in amino acids: CASSLSGRRANEQFF. CDR3 in DNA: TGTGCCAGCAGTTTATCGGGGAGAAGGGCGAATGAGCAGTTCTTC.

This clone showed up just once. At one end the junction does not follow the germline gene, possibly because of a read error. This chain connects TRBV10-2 to TRBJ2-3, with 7 bases matching TRBD2. The germline gives CDR1 WSHSY, CDR2 SAAADI. The CDR3 is 11 residues long. As DNA, the CDR3 is TGCGCCAGCAGGCAATTTCAGGGACTAACTTTT. This translates into CASRQFQGLTF.

The V gene is TRBV7-2, the J gene TRBJ2-7; 8 bases match TRBD2. J gave up 2 bases and V 2 bases, and 5 bases lay outside the gene matches. This CDR3 is built from 15 residues. Germline CDR1 reads SGHTA; CDR2 reads FQGNSA. CDR3 nucleotides: TGTGCCAGCAGCTTACCGGGACTAGTTACCTACGAGCAGTACTTC. Translated, it gives CASSLPGLVTYEQYF.

The rearrangement uses TRBV29-1 and TRBJ2-7; D perhaps matches TRBD2 (6 bases). Trimming left V 1 base short and J 4 bases short, with 26 bases between. The CDR3 totals 18 residues. Germline V gene lookup returns CDR1 SQVTM and CDR2 ANQGSEA. The CDR3 DNA reads as TGCAGCGTTGAAGGGCTCCCGGCGGGAAAAACTCAACTTTACGAGCAGTACTTC. This gives the protein CSVEGLPAGKTQLYEQYF.

This sequence joins TRBV4-3 and TRBJ1-6, with TRBD1 matching 7 bases. CDR1 is LGHNA, CDR2 YSLEER, per germline. V gave up 0 bases and J gave up 4 bases; unmatched junction bases: 6. The CDR3 runs 17 residues. The CDR3 bases are TGCGCCAGCAGCCAAGATACAGGGGACAGTTATAATTCACCCCTCCACTTT. As protein: CASSQDTGDSYNSPLHF.

This clone was found once. CDR3 sequence reads: CASSPGQGSYNEQFF. The DNA for the CDR3 is TGTGCCAGCAGCCCGGGACAGGGTTCCTACAATGAGCAGTTCTTC. This sequence joins TRBV5-4 and TRBJ2-1, with 9 bases fitting TRBD1. CDR3 size: 15 residues. V dropped 4 bases and J dropped 1; count of bases not matched to a gene: 3. CDR1 and CDR2 from the germline V gene are SGHNT and YYREEE (reference sequence). Variable domain in full (rest from reference TRBV5-4 and TRBJ2-1): ETGVTQSPTHLIKTRGQQVTLRCSSQSGHNTVSWYQQALGQGPQFIFQYYREEENGRGNFPPRFSGLQFPNYSSELNVNALELDDSALYLCASSPGQGSYNEQFFGPGTRLTVL.

The chain joins TRBV27 to TRBJ1-2, with 7 positions matching TRBD1. J was trimmed by 8 bases and V by 9 bases; bases with no gene match: 12. The CDR3 has 13 amino acids. The germline V gene encodes CDR1 MNHEY and CDR2 SMNVEV (reference sequence). This CDR3 reads CASSTGSWQGYTF. The CDR3 region has the DNA TGTGCCAGTTCGACAGGGAGCTGGCAAGGCTACACCTTC.

V is TRBV28 and J is TRBJ2-3; no firm D call. The CDR3 contains 15 residues. CDR1 MDHEN and CDR2 SYDVKM come from the germline V gene. V lost 1 base and J 3 bases, leaving 11 bases between the germline ends. CDR3 in DNA: TGTGCCAGCAGTTTATCGCAGGATGTGACAGATACGCAGTATTTT. This codes for CASSLSQDVTDTQYF.

This chain uses TRBV4-1 with TRBJ2-3, with TRBD2 identical over 8 bases. With 0 bases clipped from V and 4 bases from J, the junction kept 9 bases outside the gene matches. The germline V gene has CDR1 MGHRA and CDR2 YSYEKL. There are 17 residues in the CDR3. Here the CDR3 reads CASSQESGTSPPDTQYF. The CDR3 bases are TGCGCCAGCAGCCAAGAAAGCGGGACTAGTCCCCCAGATACGCAGTATTTT.

V usage is TRBV15 and J usage is TRBJ1-4, with TRBD1 matching 10 bases. CDR1 LNHNV and CDR2 YYDKDF come from the germline V gene (reference sequence). The CDR3 length is 15 residues. V was clipped by 4 bases and J by 7 bases; unmatched bases: 6. In DNA form, the CDR3 reads TGTGCCACCAGCACTCGGACAGGGGGAGGTGAAAAACTGTTTTTT. This sequence encodes CATSTRTGGGEKLFF. The full variable domain, with the rest looked up from reference TRBV15 and TRBJ1-4, is DAMVIQNPRYQVTQFGKPVTLSCSQTLNHNVMYWYQQKSSQAPKLLFHYYDKDFNNEADTPDNFQSRRPNTSFCFLDIRSPGLGDTAMYLCATSTRTGGGEKLFFGSGTQLSVL.

The chain combines TRBV30 with TRBJ2-2; 10 nucleotides align to TRBD1. Per germline, CDR1 GTSNPN and CDR2 SVGIG (reference sequence). The CDR3 is 16 amino acids. The trim removed 5 bases at V and 5 bases at J, leaving 11 bases unmatched. The chain's CDR3 is CAWVGDGTGETGELFF. The CDR3 nucleotides are TGTGCCTGGGTCGGCGACGGGACAGGGGAGACCGGGGAGCTGTTTTTT.

This rearrangement joins TRBV4-2 to TRBJ2-7; possibly TRBD2 for D (5 bases). This CDR3 has 16 residues. Trimming shortened V by 0 bases and J by 2 bases, and 14 bases separated the two germline ends. Germline assignment: CDR1 LGHNA and CDR2 YNFKEQ. The chain's CDR3 is CASSQDMWRVAYEQYF. DNA of the CDR3: TGTGCCAGCAGCCAAGATATGTGGCGGGTCGCCTACGAGCAGTACTTC.

The CDR3 here is CASRLQGNSEKLFF. The CDR3 DNA follows: TGCGCCAGCAGGTTGCAGGGAAATTCTGAAAAACTGTTTTTT. The rearrangement links TRBV5-1 to TRBJ1-4, with a possible D match to TRBD1 (5 bases). Germline values: CDR1 SGHRS, CDR2 YFSETQ. With 5 bases removed from V and 7 bases from J, the gap between germline ends came to 15 bases. CDR3 length: 14 residues. The full variable domain, rest sourced from reference TRBV5-1 and TRBJ1-4, is KAGVTQTPRYLIKTRGQQVTLSCSPISGHRSVSWYQQTPGQGLQFLFEYFSETQRNKGNFPGRFSGRQFSNSRSEMNVSTLELGDSALYLCASRLQGNSEKLFFGSGTQLSVL.

Turning to this clone: The same CDR3 arises from other DNA sequences in this sample as well. This chain links TRBV7-2 with TRBJ2-1; 15 bases map to TRBD2. Trimming removed 3 bases from V and 9 bases from J; junction bases left unmatched: 0. This CDR3 is 14 amino acids long. Per germline, CDR1 SGHTA and CDR2 FQGNSA. CDR3 residues: CASSLGLAGGEQFF. The CDR3 nucleotides read TGTGCCAGCAGCTTGGGACTAGCGGGAGGTGAGCAGTTCTTC.

The chain links TRBV24-1 to TRBJ2-1; 10 positions match TRBD1. CDR3 length equals 13 residues. Germline values: CDR1 KGHDR, CDR2 SFDVKD. V lost 7 bases to trimming and J lost 6 bases; unmatched junction nucleotides: 2. CDR3 loop: CATRGTGANEQFF. The CDR3 DNA reads TGTGCCACCAGAGGGACAGGGGCCAATGAGCAGTTCTTC.

The rearrangement links TRBV19 to TRBJ1-1; unclear D gene. Trimming took off 5 bases at V and 1 base at J, with 11 bases between the two ends. The CDR3 spans 14 residues. CDR1 and CDR2 (germline): LNHDA, SQIVND (reference sequence). This CDR3 reads CASSAGSRNTEAFF. The CDR3, as DNA: TGTGCCAGTAGTGCTGGGAGTCGGAACACTGAAGCTTTCTTT.

The chain employs TRBV5-1 and TRBJ1-5; 9 nucleotides line up with TRBD1. Germline V gene data show CDR1 as SGHRS and CDR2 as YFSETQ. The CDR3 runs 15 residues. Trimming took 4 bases from V and 4 from J; bases not matched to a gene: 6. CDR3 region: CASSRGQGQNQPQHF. As DNA, the CDR3 is TGCGCCAGCAGCCGTGGACAGGGGCAGAATCAGCCCCAGCATTTT. Full variable domain (rest looked up from reference TRBV5-1 and TRBJ1-5): KAGVTQTPRYLIKTRGQQVTLSCSPISGHRSVSWYQQTPGQGLQFLFEYFSETQRNKGNFPGRFSGRQFSNSRSEMNVSTLELGDSALYLCASSRGQGQNQPQHFGDGTRLSIL.

The genes are TRBV7-3 and TRBJ2-3; TRBD2 aligns across 8 bases. Trimming cost V 4 bases and J 2 bases; bases outside gene matches: 5. This CDR3 has 15 residues. Looked up from germline, CDR1 is SGHTA and CDR2 is FQGTGA. The CDR3 sequence is CASSSVAGPTDTQYF. Written as DNA, the CDR3 is TGTGCCAGCAGCTCAGTAGCGGGACCCACAGATACGCAGTATTTT. Filled out from reference TRBV7-3 and TRBJ2-3, the complete variable domain reads GAGVSQTPSNKVTEKGKYVELRCDPISGHTALYWYRQSLGQGPEFLIYFQGTGAADDSGLPNDRFFAVRPEGSVSTLKIQRTERGDSAVYLCASSSVAGPTDTQYFGPGTRLTVL.

The chain combines TRBV6-6 with TRBJ1-5; 7 positions match TRBD1. The V segment lost 8 bases and the J segment 6 bases; nucleotides outside the gene matches: 16. The CDR3 covers 16 residues. Germline V gives CDR1 MNHNY, CDR2 SVGAGI (reference sequence). The CDR3 DNA reads TGTGCCAGCCGAAACGGAGGGGGCGCCTTTGGTCAGCCCCAGCATTTT. This encodes CASRNGGGAFGQPQHF.

This clone was counted only a few times. The CDR3 protein is CASSTTGLWTEAFF. DNA for the CDR3: TGTGCCAGCAGTACGACAGGCCTCTGGACTGAAGCTTTCTTT. This rearrangement joins TRBV6-6 to TRBJ1-1, with D possibly being TRBD1 (6 bases). Trimming stripped 5 bases from V and 5 bases from J, with 15 bases between. The CDR3 sequence is 14 residues long. Germline V gene data show CDR1 as MNHNY and CDR2 as SVGAGI (reference sequence).

This clone was counted a few times. The rearrangement joins TRBV6-5 to TRBJ2-7; no reliable D call. The CDR3 has 10 residues. The germline V gene encodes CDR1 MNHEY and CDR2 SVGAGI. V dropped 7 bases and J dropped 4 bases, with 5 bases sitting between them. The CDR3: CASTGYEQYF. CDR3 DNA: TGTGCCAGCACAGGTTACGAGCAGTACTTC.

This rearrangement joins TRBV5-1 to TRBJ2-1; a possible D gene is TRBD2 (6 bases). This CDR3 region has 16 residues. Germline-derived CDR1 and CDR2 are SGHRS and YFSETQ. The V end lost 0 bases, the J end lost 0 bases, and 10 bases lay between the germline ends. The CDR3 region is CASSLVLAASYNEQFF. CDR3 coding DNA: TGCGCCAGCAGCTTGGTGTTAGCGGCCTCCTACAATGAGCAGTTCTTC.

V and J are TRBV7-3 and TRBJ2-1; tentative D call: TRBD2 (5 bases). CDR3 size: 16 residues. Trimming stripped 2 bases from V and 4 bases from J, with 15 bases between. Germline assignment: CDR1 SGHTA and CDR2 FQGTGA. DNA for the CDR3: TGTGCCAGCAGCTTAGCTGGGCTAGCCCCTTACAATGAGCAGTTCTTC. This encodes CASSLAGLAPYNEQFF.

V is TRBV28 and J is TRBJ2-7; D gene ambiguous. Germline assignment: CDR1 MDHEN and CDR2 SYDVKM. This CDR3 is 16 amino acids long. V lost 4 bases to trimming and J lost 2 bases, with 18 bases between them. The CDR3 DNA is TGTGCCAGCAGTTCTCCGGTAGACAACCTCGCCTACGAGCAGTACTTC. Residues: CASSSPVDNLAYEQYF.

The chain couples TRBV6-8 to TRBJ1-4, with D perhaps TRBD1 (5 bases). V lost 7 bases, J lost 0 bases, and 12 bases lay in between. The germline V gene has CDR1 MNHGY and CDR2 SAAAGT. This CDR3 has 15 residues. CDR3 nucleotide sequence: TGTGCCAGCAACGACAGACAACCAACTAATGAAAAACTGTTTTTT. This codes for CASNDRQPTNEKLFF.

This chain links TRBV2 with TRBJ1-1, with D possibly matching TRBD1 (5 bases). Trimming cost V 5 bases and J 4 bases, with 17 bases left between them. Germline CDR1 reads SNHLY; CDR2 reads FYNNEI. The CDR3 runs to 15 residues. CDR3 loop: CASSPQARRGTEAFF. The CDR3 DNA reads TGTGCCAGCAGTCCACAGGCTAGGAGGGGCACTGAAGCTTTCTTT.

V usage is TRBV7-3 and J usage is TRBJ2-1; D not resolved. This CDR3 contains 15 residues. Germline CDR1 reads SGHTA; CDR2 reads FQGTGA. Trimming stripped 2 bases from V and 5 bases from J, with 13 bases between. The CDR3 DNA follows: TGTGCCAGCAGCTTAGTTGGCGATAGCCACAATGAGCAGTTCTTC. Amino acids: CASSLVGDSHNEQFF. Full variable domain (remainder filled in from reference TRBV7-3 and TRBJ2-1): GAGVSQTPSNKVTEKGKYVELRCDPISGHTALYWYRQSLGQGPEFLIYFQGTGAADDSGLPNDRFFAVRPEGSVSTLKIQRTERGDSAVYLCASSLVGDSHNEQFFGPGTRLTVL.

The rearrangement uses TRBV19 and TRBJ1-1, with a tentative D call TRBD1 (6 bases). Germline values: CDR1 LNHDA, CDR2 SQIVND (reference sequence). The CDR3 sequence is 18 residues long. V was clipped by 3 bases and J by 0 bases, with 20 bases between them. CDR3 nucleotide sequence: TGTGCCAGTAGTATCGGAACAGGGCAAGGTTTATTGAACACTGAAGCTTTCTTT. Residues: CASSIGTGQGLLNTEAFF.

This chain joins TRBV29-1 and TRBJ2-1; 10 nucleotides agree with TRBD2. The CDR3 is made up of 15 amino acids. After removal of 6 bases from V and 0 bases from J, the junction contained 5 bases not matched to a gene. The germline gives CDR1 SQVTM, CDR2 ANQGSEA. This chain's CDR3 is CSVDSGRNSYNEQFF. The CDR3 nucleotides are TGCAGCGTGGATAGCGGGAGGAACTCCTACAATGAGCAGTTCTTC.

The chain couples TRBV11-2 to TRBJ2-1; 8 bases agree with TRBD2. V was pared by 2 bases and J by 4 bases, with 4 bases of the junction left unmatched. Germline V CDR1 and CDR2: SGHAT, FQNNGV. The CDR3 loop spans 15 amino acids. As DNA, the CDR3 is TGTGCCAGCAGCTTAAGCGGGAGAGGGTACAATGAGCAGTTCTTC. The encoded protein is CASSLSGRGYNEQFF.

This clone turned up a few times. This chain links TRBV27 with TRBJ2-1; 7 bases align to TRBD2. Germline loops: CDR1 MNHEY, CDR2 SMNVEV (reference sequence). The CDR3 consists of 14 residues. V shed 5 bases, J shed 7 bases, and the junction held 8 bases outside the gene matches. CDR3 sequence reads: CASSPYTSANEQFF. CDR3 nucleotide sequence: TGTGCCAGCAGTCCTTACACTAGCGCGAATGAGCAGTTCTTC.

The chain links TRBV24-1 to TRBJ1-3, with D uncertain. The germline V gene encodes CDR1 KGHDR and CDR2 SFDVKD. The CDR3 is made up of 14 amino acids. Deletions cut 3 bases from V and 4 bases from J, with 9 bases between. The CDR3 coding sequence is TGTGCCACCAGTGATCCCAGAACAGGAAACACCATATATTTT. Translating gives CATSDPRTGNTIYF.